This T cell receptor (beta chain) was retrieved from a study of blood T cell repertoires in COVID-19. The data were produced by immunoSEQ multiplex PCR, yet TCRdb's version contains in-frame clones alone and is incomplete. The top ten clones hold approximately 1.5% of a sample with 250,000 to 350,000 clones, around 90% of them seen once. Germline V CDR1 and CDR2: SGHRS, YFSETQ. The CDR3 consists of 15 residues. Trimming removed 2 bases from V and 9 bases from J, with 18 bases in between. This chain uses TRBV5-1 with TRBJ2-1, with D possibly being TRBD1 (6 bases). Specimen: PBMCs or T cells enriched from blood (not recorded which). The TCR originated in a young woman with acute COVID-19. CDR3 in DNA: TGCGCCAGCAGCTTCCAGGGGTCTACTTATATTGAGCAGTTCTTC. It codes for CASSFQGSTYIEQFF.